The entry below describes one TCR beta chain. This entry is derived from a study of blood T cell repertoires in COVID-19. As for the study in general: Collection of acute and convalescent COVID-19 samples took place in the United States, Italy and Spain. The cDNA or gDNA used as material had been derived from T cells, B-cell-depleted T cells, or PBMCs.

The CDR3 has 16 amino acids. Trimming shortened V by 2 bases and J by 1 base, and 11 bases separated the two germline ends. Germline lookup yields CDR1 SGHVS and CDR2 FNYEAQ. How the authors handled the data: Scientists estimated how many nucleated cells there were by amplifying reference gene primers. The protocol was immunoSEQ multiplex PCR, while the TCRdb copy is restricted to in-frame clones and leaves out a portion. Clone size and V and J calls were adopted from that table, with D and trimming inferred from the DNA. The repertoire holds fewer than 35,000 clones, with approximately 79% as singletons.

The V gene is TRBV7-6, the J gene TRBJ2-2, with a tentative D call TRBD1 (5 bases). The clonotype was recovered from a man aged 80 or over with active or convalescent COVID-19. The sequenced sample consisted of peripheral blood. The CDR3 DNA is TGTGCCAGCAGCTTAATGGCGGACATGAACACCGGGGAGCTGTTTTTT. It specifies CASSLMADMNTGELFF.